What follows are 21 T cell receptor beta chains derived from one specimen sequenced in a study of blood T cell repertoires in COVID-19. The table came from immunoSEQ multiplex PCR; TCRdb's copy has only in-frame clones and leaves some out. The data contain roughly 250,000 clones, approximately 86% of them singletons. Sequencing was carried out using PBMCs or T cells enriched from blood (not recorded which). Receptors originate from a woman aged 30 to 39 with acute COVID-19.

The gene calls are TRBV27 and TRBJ1-1; 8 bases line up with TRBD1. Trimming removed 5 bases from V and 6 bases from J; junction bases left unmatched: 8. The CDR3 extends over 14 amino acids. Germline V lookup: CDR1 MNHEY, CDR2 SMNVEV (reference sequence). CDR3 DNA sequence: TGTGCCAGCAGTCTAACCAGGGGGCTGGCTGAAGCTTTCTTT. This sequence encodes CASSLTRGLAEAFF.

This chain links TRBV27 with TRBJ1-1; a weak D match, TRBD1 (5 bases). The CDR3 loop spans 12 amino acids. V lost 8 bases and J 3 bases, leaving 10 bases between the germline ends. Germline values: CDR1 MNHEY, CDR2 SMNVEV (reference sequence). The CDR3 sequence: CASFRGDTEAFF. CDR3 in DNA: TGTGCCAGCTTCCGGGGGGACACTGAAGCTTTCTTT.

The CDR3 sequence: CASSQGEEASGATGELFF. CDR3 in DNA: TGTGCCAGCAGCCAAGGGGAGGAGGCTAGCGGGGCCACCGGGGAGCTGTTTTTT. The J gene is TRBJ2-2, the V gene TRBV3-1 (or the pseudogene TRBV3-2); 9 nucleotides align to TRBD2. Germline V gene data show CDR1 as LGHDT and CDR2 as YNNKEL (reference sequence). CDR3 length: 18 amino acids. J was trimmed by 4 bases and V by 1 base; bases with no gene match: 10.

The rearrangement links TRBV7-9 to TRBJ1-4, with D perhaps TRBD1 (6 bases). Germline V gives CDR1 SEHNR, CDR2 FQNEAQ (reference sequence). Trimming shortened V by 5 bases and J by 0 bases, and 7 bases separated the two germline ends. The CDR3 extends over 14 amino acids. Here the CDR3 reads CASSHRATNEKLFF. The CDR3 DNA sequence: TGTGCCAGCAGCCACAGGGCAACTAATGAAAAACTGTTTTTT. Full variable domain (missing parts from reference TRBV7-9 and TRBJ1-4): DTGVSQNPRHKITKRGQNVTFRCDPISEHNRLYWYRQTLGQGPEFLTYFQNEAQLEKSRLLSDRFSAERPKGSFSTLEIQRTEQGDSAMYLCASSHRATNEKLFFGSGTQLSVL.

The genes are TRBV7-9 and TRBJ1-2; D gene ambiguous. The CDR3 has 16 residues. With 7 bases removed from V and 0 bases from J, the gap between germline ends came to 18 bases. Germline V gives CDR1 SEHNR, CDR2 FQNEAQ (reference sequence). The CDR3 nucleotides read TGTGCCAGCATCCCGACATCTACCCAAGCTAACTATGGCTACACCTTC. It translates to CASIPTSTQANYGYTF.

Details on this clone: This CDR3 is also generated by other DNA sequences in the sample. The rearrangement joins TRBV7-8 to TRBJ1-5; 8 positions agree with TRBD1. V was clipped by 5 bases and J by 7 bases; unmatched bases: 7. Germline V CDR1 and CDR2: SGHVS, FQNEAQ. The CDR3 extends over 14 amino acids. CDR3 bases: TGTGCCAGCAGCCTGGACAGGGAAGGACAGCCCCAGCATTTT. Protein: CASSLDREGQPQHF.

The J gene is TRBJ2-7, the V gene TRBV25-1, with TRBD2 identical over 7 bases. Germline loops: CDR1 MGHDK, CDR2 SYGVNS. V was pared by 1 base and J by 5 bases, with 8 bases of the junction left unmatched. The CDR3 contains 15 residues. The CDR3 loop is CASSEWTSGEDEQYF. The CDR3, as DNA: TGTGCCAGCAGTGAATGGACAAGCGGGGAGGACGAGCAGTACTTC.

J is TRBJ2-2 and V is TRBV5-1; TRBD1 agrees at 7 bases. J lost 0 bases, V lost 5 bases, and 4 bases had no gene match. This CDR3 is 15 amino acids long. Germline V gene sequence: CDR1 SGHRS, CDR2 YFSETQ. In DNA, the CDR3 is TGCGCCAGCAGGGGACAGTTCGCGAACACCGGGGAGCTGTTTTTT. Amino acid sequence: CASRGQFANTGELFF.

The chain uses TRBV5-4 and TRBJ1-2; TRBD1 matches at 9 bases. V was clipped by 3 bases and J by 8 bases; unmatched bases: 11. The germline V gene has CDR1 SGHNT and CDR2 YYREEE (reference sequence). The CDR3 is made up of 15 amino acids. CDR3 coding DNA: TGTGCCAGCAGCTCTGGGACAGGGACGCTAAGGGGCTACACCTTC. Its protein is CASSSGTGTLRGYTF.

The CDR3 is CASSEWGRGALSGEQFF. CDR3 DNA: TGTGCCAGCAGTGAATGGGGGCGGGGGGCCCTGTCAGGTGAGCAGTTCTTC. The chain has TRBV6-4 and TRBJ2-1; 8 nucleotides align to TRBD2. Trimming cost V 3 bases and J 9 bases; bases outside gene matches: 16. CDR3 length: 17 residues. CDR1 is MRHNA and CDR2 is SNTAGT in the germline V gene.

In this sample, this clone turned up a few times. The rearrangement uses TRBV4-3 and TRBJ1-1, with 8 nucleotides matching TRBD1. The CDR3 length is 15 residues. The J segment lost 0 bases and the V segment lost 5 bases, leaving 5 bases of the junction unmatched. Per germline, CDR1 LGHNA and CDR2 YSLEER. CDR3 coding DNA: TGCGCCAGCAGCGGGCGACAGGGGCTGAACACTGAAGCTTTCTTT. This translates into CASSGRQGLNTEAFF.

The chain recombines TRBV5-5 with TRBJ2-1; maybe TRBD2 (6 bases). CDR3 length: 16 amino acids. Germline V gene sequence: CDR1 SGHKS, CDR2 YYEKEE (reference sequence). V was shortened by 4 bases and J by 0 bases, with 14 bases between the two germline ends. The CDR3 protein is CASSPGRGGSYNEQFF. The DNA of the CDR3 is TGTGCCAGCAGCCCCGGTAGGGGAGGCTCCTACAATGAGCAGTTCTTC.

V and J are TRBV4-1 and TRBJ2-7; 8 bases are shared with TRBD2. Looked up from germline, CDR1 is MGHRA and CDR2 is YSYEKL. Trimming took 6 bases from V and 3 from J; bases not matched to a gene: 10. The CDR3 totals 15 residues. CDR3 loop: CASRYGGGYIYEQYF. CDR3 nucleotides: TGCGCCAGCAGATACGGGGGGGGTTATATCTACGAGCAGTACTTC.

The rearrangement joins TRBV11-3 to TRBJ1-2; D possibly corresponds to TRBD1 (5 bases). The CDR3 extends over 14 amino acids. V was trimmed by 4 bases and J by 1 base, leaving 10 bases between them. CDR1 is SGHNT and CDR2 is YENEEA in the germline V gene. CDR3 sequence reads: CASSSPRDNYGYTF. In nucleotides, the CDR3 is TGTGCCAGCAGCTCCCCCAGGGATAACTATGGCTACACCTTC.

This sequence joins TRBV5-6 and TRBJ1-5, with D uncertain. The CDR3 runs 15 residues. V was clipped by 2 bases and J by 7 bases, with 16 bases between them. Germline V lookup: CDR1 SGHDT, CDR2 YYEEEE. CDR3 DNA: TGTGCCAGCAGCTTAGGAGGATGGGTGAACCAGCCCCAGCATTTT. Its translation is CASSLGGWVNQPQHF.

This clone showed up just once. This CDR3 reads CASSLTGAHQPQHF. The CDR3 region has the DNA TGTGCCAGCAGTTTAACTGGGGCCCATCAGCCCCAGCATTTT. The V and J genes are TRBV27 and TRBJ1-5; the D gene is possibly TRBD1 (5 bases). Germline V CDR1 and CDR2: MNHEY, SMNVEV (reference sequence). V shed 2 bases and J shed 5 bases, with 10 bases lying between them. The CDR3 has 14 amino acids.

This chain connects TRBV29-1 to TRBJ2-5, with 11 positions matching TRBD2. Germline loops: CDR1 SQVTM, CDR2 ANQGSEA. The CDR3 is 14 residues long. The junction had 9 bases not matched to a gene; V was cut back by 7 bases and J by 5 bases. CDR3 nucleotide sequence: TGCAGCGCCTCCCTAGCGGGGGGTTGGGAGACCCAGTACTTC. It translates to CSASLAGGWETQYF.

The chain uses TRBV14 and TRBJ2-1; TRBD2 matches 7 bases. V lost 0 bases to trimming and J lost 0 bases; unmatched junction nucleotides: 8. The germline V gene has CDR1 SGHDN and CDR2 FVKESK. The CDR3 consists of 18 residues. The CDR3 sequence: CASSQDLWAGDSYNEQFF. DNA for the CDR3: TGTGCCAGCAGCCAAGATTTATGGGCGGGGGACTCCTACAATGAGCAGTTCTTC.

This clone showed up just once. J is TRBJ1-2 and V is TRBV11-2; possibly TRBD1 for D (5 bases). Trimming stripped 3 bases from V and 4 bases from J, with 9 bases between. Germline CDR1 reads SGHAT; CDR2 reads FQNNGV. The CDR3 has 13 residues. In DNA, the CDR3 is TGTGCCAGCAGCTTGACAGCCACCTATGGCTACACCTTC. It yields the protein CASSLTATYGYTF.

The chain carries TRBV7-9 and TRBJ1-6; D is uncertain. V was pared by 1 base and J by 10 bases, with 14 bases between. CDR3 size: 15 residues. Per the germline V gene, CDR1 is SEHNR and CDR2 is FQNEAQ (reference sequence). The CDR3 DNA sequence: TGTGCCAGCAGCTTAGTAGGAGGATTGGGATCACCCCTCCACTTT. Its protein is CASSLVGGLGSPLHF.

The chain recombines TRBV4-1 with TRBJ1-1; 7 bases line up with TRBD1. CDR1 is MGHRA and CDR2 is YSYEKL in the germline V gene. The V segment lost 1 base and the J segment 1 base; nucleotides outside the gene matches: 6. CDR3 length: 16 amino acids. The CDR3 protein is CASSQGKGAGNTEAFF. CDR3 DNA: TGCGCCAGCAGCCAAGGAAAGGGGGCGGGGAACACTGAAGCTTTCTTT.